What follows are 10 T cell receptor beta chains derived from one specimen sequenced in a study of post-analysis software for immune sequencing data. Regarding the study as a whole: The study found TRBV5-6, TRBV5-1 and TRBV20-1 among four to six TRBV segments more frequent in patients than controls.

No antigen has been assigned to these receptors. Unique molecular identifiers featured in each of the TCR beta cDNA libraries. Each CDR3 protein gets one entry after TCRdb re-called the PCR reads with MiXCR. Of 740,000 or so distinct CDR3 sequences listed, under 70% are singletons. What was sequenced was blood. The receptors were sampled from a girl aged 10 to 17 with multiple sclerosis.

This clonotype was detected only a few times. V usage is TRBV10-3 and J usage is TRBJ2-7, with D tentatively TRBD1 or TRBD2 (5 bases each). The CDR3 length is 14 residues. From germline, CDR1 is ENHRY and CDR2 SYGVKD. Trimming removed 7 bases at V and 0 bases at J, with 13 bases between. CDR3 region: CAITGTASSYEQYF. The DNA of the CDR3 is TGTGCCATCACCGGGACCGCGAGCTCCTACGAGCAGTACTTC.

The rearrangement joins TRBV5-1 to TRBJ1-2; no reliable D call. This CDR3 has 13 residues. In germline, CDR1 is SGHRS, CDR2 YFSETQ. Trimming left V 0 bases short and J 7 bases short, with 10 bases between. CDR3 region: CASSLEYGSGYTF. The DNA of the CDR3 is TGCGCCAGCAGCTTGGAATACGGGTCTGGCTACACCTTC. Combining the CDR3 with reference TRBV5-1 and TRBJ1-2 gives the whole variable domain KAGVTQTPRYLIKTRGQQVTLSCSPISGHRSVSWYQQTPGQGLQFLFEYFSETQRNKGNFPGRFSGRQFSNSRSEMNVSTLELGDSALYLCASSLEYGSGYTFGSGTRLTVV.

This chain uses TRBV4-1 with TRBJ2-7; a possible D gene is TRBD2 (6 bases). Trimming took off 0 bases at V and 4 bases at J, with 13 bases between the two ends. The CDR3 is 15 residues long. Germline V gives CDR1 MGHRA, CDR2 YSYEKL. CDR3 DNA sequence: TGCGCCAGCAGCCAAGACACGGGAGAAGGGTACGAGCAGTACTTC. It specifies CASSQDTGEGYEQYF.

The chain recombines TRBV29-1 with TRBJ2-3; D might be TRBD1 or TRBD2, each matching 5 bases. The V and J ends lost 7 bases and 10 bases respectively, with 21 bases between them. From germline, CDR1 is SQVTM and CDR2 ANQGSEA. This CDR3 comprises 13 residues. This CDR3 is CSARKGDHTAQYF. CDR3 nucleotides: TGCAGCGCTCGAAAAGGGGACCACACTGCGCAGTATTTT.

This rearrangement joins TRBV29-1 to TRBJ2-1; 10 nucleotides line up with TRBD2. CDR1 is SQVTM and CDR2 is ANQGSEA in the germline V gene. CDR3 length: 14 residues. With V trimmed by 0 bases and J by 9 bases, 5 bases remained unmatched. The CDR3 reads CSVEDPSGSVEQFF. DNA for the CDR3: TGCAGCGTTGAAGACCCTAGCGGGAGTGTTGAGCAGTTCTTC.

The chain couples TRBV7-6 to TRBJ2-7, with unresolved D. V lost 5 bases to trimming and J lost 0 bases, with 17 bases between them. Germline-derived CDR1 and CDR2 are SGHVS and FNYEAQ. The CDR3 consists of 16 residues. The CDR3: CASSPHSGLDSYEQYF. In DNA form, the CDR3 reads TGTGCCAGCAGCCCCCACTCTGGCTTAGACTCCTACGAGCAGTACTTC.

CDR3 amino acids: CASSRGVTGTDTQYF. In DNA form, the CDR3 reads TGTGCCAGCAGCCGAGGCGTGACAGGCACAGATACGCAGTATTTT. This chain uses TRBV7-3 with TRBJ2-3; D is possibly TRBD1 (5 bases). Germline V gene data show CDR1 as SGHTA and CDR2 as FQGTGA. V lost 5 bases and J lost 1, with 13 bases in between. The CDR3 consists of 15 residues.

The chain combines TRBV12-3 or TRBV12-4 with TRBJ2-5, with a possible D match to TRBD1 (6 bases). There are 12 residues in the CDR3. CDR3 sequence reads: CTSGTSQETQYF. CDR3 in DNA: TGTACCTCCGGGACATCACAAGAGACCCAGTACTTC.

The table lists this clonotype with a few counts. The rearrangement uses TRBV10-3 and TRBJ1-2, with 7 nucleotides matching TRBD1. Germline assignment: CDR1 ENHRY and CDR2 SYGVKD. The CDR3 has 12 residues. J gave up 3 bases and V 7 bases, and 2 bases lay outside the gene matches. CDR3 region: CAINGQDYGYTF. CDR3 nucleotide sequence: TGTGCCATCAACGGACAGGACTATGGCTACACCTTC.

J is TRBJ2-7 and V is TRBV11-2, with 8 bases fitting TRBD2. The J call may be mistaken, given a closer DNA end match to TRBJ2-5. The V gene's germline CDR1 is SGHAT and CDR2 FQNNGV. The CDR3 has 15 amino acids. CDR3 sequence (DNA): TGTGCCAGCAGCTTAGATTCGGGAGGGGAAGAGACCCAGTACTTC. Its translation is CASSLDSGGEETQYF.